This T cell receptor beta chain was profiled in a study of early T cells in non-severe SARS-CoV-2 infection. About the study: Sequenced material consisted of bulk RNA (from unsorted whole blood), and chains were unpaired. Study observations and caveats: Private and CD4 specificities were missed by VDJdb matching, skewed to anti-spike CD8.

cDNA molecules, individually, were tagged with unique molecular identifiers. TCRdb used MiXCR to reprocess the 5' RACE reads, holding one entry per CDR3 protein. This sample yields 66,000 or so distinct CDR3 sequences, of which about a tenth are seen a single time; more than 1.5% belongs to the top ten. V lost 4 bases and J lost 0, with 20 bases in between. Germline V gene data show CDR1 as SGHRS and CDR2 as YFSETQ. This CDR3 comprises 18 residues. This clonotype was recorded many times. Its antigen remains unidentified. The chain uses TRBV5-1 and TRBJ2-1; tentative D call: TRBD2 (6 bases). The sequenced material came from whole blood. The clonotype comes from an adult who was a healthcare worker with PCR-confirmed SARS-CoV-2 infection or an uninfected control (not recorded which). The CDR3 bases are TGCGCCAGCAGCACGGGACTTCTTAGGGCGATCTCCTACAATGAGCAGTTCTTC. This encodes CASSTGLLRAISYNEQFF.